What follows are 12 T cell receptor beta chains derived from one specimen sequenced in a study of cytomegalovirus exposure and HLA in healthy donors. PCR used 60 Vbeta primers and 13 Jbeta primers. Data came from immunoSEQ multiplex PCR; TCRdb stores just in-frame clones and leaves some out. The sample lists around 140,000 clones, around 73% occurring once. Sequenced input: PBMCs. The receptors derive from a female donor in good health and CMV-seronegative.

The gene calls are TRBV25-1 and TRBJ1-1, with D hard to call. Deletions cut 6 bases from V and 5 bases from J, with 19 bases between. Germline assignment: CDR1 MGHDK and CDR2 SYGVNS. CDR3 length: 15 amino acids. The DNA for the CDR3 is TGTGCCAGCAGCGCCAAATCGTCTGGCGGGACTGAAGCTTTCTTT. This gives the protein CASSAKSSGGTEAFF.

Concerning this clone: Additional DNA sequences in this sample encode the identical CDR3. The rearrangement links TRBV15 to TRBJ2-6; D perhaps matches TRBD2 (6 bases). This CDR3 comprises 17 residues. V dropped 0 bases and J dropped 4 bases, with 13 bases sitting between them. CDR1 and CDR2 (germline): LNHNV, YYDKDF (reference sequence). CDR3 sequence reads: CATSREIRAGGANVLTF. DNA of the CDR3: TGTGCCACCAGCAGAGAAATCAGGGCGGGAGGGGCCAACGTCCTGACTTTC.

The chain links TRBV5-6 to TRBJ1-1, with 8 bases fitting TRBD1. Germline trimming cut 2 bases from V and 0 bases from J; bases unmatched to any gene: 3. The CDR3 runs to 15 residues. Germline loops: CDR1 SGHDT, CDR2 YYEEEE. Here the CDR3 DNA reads TGTGCCAGCAGCTTTGGGACAGGAATGAACACTGAAGCTTTCTTT. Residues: CASSFGTGMNTEAFF.

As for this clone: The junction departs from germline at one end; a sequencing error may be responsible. In DNA form, the CDR3 reads TGTTCCAGCAGCCTGGTCAGGGATCCGACCCAGTACTTC. Amino acids: CSSSLVRDPTQYF. The genes are TRBV7-9 and TRBJ2-5, with D tentatively TRBD1 (5 bases). This CDR3 comprises 13 residues. The germline V gene has CDR1 SEHNR and CDR2 FQNEAQ (reference sequence).

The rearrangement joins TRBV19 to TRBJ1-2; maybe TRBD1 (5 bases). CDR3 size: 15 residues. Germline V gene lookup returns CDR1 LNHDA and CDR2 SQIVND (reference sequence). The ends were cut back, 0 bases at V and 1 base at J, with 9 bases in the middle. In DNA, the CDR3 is TGTGCCAGTAGTATAGAGGACACCTATAACTATGGCTACACCTTC. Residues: CASSIEDTYNYGYTF.

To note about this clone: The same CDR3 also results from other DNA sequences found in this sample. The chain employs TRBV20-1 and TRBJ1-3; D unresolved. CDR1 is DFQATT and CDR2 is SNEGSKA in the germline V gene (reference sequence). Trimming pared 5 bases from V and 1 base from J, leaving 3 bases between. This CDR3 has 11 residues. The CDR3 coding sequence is TGCAGTGCTCTGTCTGGAAACACCATATATTTT. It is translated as CSALSGNTIYF.

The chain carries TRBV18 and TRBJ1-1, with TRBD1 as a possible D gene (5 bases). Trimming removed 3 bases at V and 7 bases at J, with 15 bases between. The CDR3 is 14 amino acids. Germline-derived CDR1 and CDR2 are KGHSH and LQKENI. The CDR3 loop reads CASSPREPTSEAFF. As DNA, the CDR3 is TGTGCCAGCTCACCCAGGGAACCCACGAGTGAAGCTTTCTTT.

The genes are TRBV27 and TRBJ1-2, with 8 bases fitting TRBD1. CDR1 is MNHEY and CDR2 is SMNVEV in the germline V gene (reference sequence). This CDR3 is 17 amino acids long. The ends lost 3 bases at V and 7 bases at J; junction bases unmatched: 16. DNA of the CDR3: TGTGCCAGCAGTTTCGTCGGACAGGGCATTGTAGCTGGTGGCTACACCTTC. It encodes CASSFVGQGIVAGGYTF.

CDR3 region: CASSLTGTGSYEQYF. The CDR3 DNA reads as TGTGCCAGCAGCTTAACCGGGACAGGCTCTTACGAGCAGTACTTC. This sequence joins TRBV7-6 and TRBJ2-7, with TRBD1 matching 8 bases. Germline CDR1 SGHVS, CDR2 FNYEAQ. The CDR3 has 15 amino acids. V was pared by 2 bases and J by 4 bases, with 7 bases of the junction left unmatched.

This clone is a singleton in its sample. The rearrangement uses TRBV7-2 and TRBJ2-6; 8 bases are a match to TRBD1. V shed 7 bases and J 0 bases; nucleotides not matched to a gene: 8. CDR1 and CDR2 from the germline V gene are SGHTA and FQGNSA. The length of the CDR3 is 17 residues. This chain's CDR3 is CASIDRGLFSGANVLTF. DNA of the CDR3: TGTGCCAGCATCGACAGGGGCCTATTCTCTGGGGCCAACGTCCTGACTTTC. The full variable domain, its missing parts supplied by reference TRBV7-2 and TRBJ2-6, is GAGVSQSPSNKVTEKGKDVELRCDPISGHTALYWYRQSLGQGLEFLIYFQGNSAPDKSGLPSDRFSAERTGGSVSTLTIQRTQQEDSAVYLCASIDRGLFSGANVLTFGAGSRLTVL.

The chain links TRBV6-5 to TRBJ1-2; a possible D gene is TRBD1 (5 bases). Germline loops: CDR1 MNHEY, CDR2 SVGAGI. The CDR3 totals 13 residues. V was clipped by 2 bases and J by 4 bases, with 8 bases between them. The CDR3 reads CASSYTGGYGYTF. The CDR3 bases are TGTGCCAGCAGTTACACGGGGGGCTATGGCTACACCTTC.

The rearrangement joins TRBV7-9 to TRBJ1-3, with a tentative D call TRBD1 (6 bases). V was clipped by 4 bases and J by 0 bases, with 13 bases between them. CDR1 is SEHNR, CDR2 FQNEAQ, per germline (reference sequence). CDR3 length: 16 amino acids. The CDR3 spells CASSYTGGPSGNTIYF. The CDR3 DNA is TGTGCCAGCAGCTATACGGGGGGCCCCTCTGGAAACACCATATATTTT.